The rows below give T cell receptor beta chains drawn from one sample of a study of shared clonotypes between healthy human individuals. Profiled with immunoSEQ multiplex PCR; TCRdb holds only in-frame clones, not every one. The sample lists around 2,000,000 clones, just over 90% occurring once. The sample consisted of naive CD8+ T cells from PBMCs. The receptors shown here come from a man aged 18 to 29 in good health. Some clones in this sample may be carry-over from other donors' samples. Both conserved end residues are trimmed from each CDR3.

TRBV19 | ASSLASGYNEQF
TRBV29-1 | SVKQGWSEQF
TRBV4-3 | ASSQHRGGLGEKLF
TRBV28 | ASSLVGGSGNTIY
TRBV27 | ASSFQGHATEAF
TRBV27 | ASSYSRGADEQF
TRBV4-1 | ASSQDWVQPQH
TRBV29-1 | SVVISGYTIY
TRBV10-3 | AISDRTSGSTDTQY
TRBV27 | ATRKAGRAEAF
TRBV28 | ASSWVPLDGTDTQY